The 12 T cell receptor beta chains listed next were all sequenced from one sample in a study of T cell responses to AZD1222 COVID-19 vaccine. This table comes from immunoSEQ multiplex PCR, and its TCRdb copy is limited to in-frame clones, with some not included. Among around 100,000 clones, approximately 90% were seen once, and the ten largest hold approximately 7%. The sequencing here drew on peripheral blood, taken on day 0 of AZD1222 vaccination. Receptors were obtained from an adult in good health.

The rearrangement joins TRBV27 to TRBJ1-3; D is perhaps TRBD1 (5 bases). The CDR3 totals 15 residues. V lost 5 bases and J 4 bases, leaving 15 bases between the germline ends. Germline V lookup: CDR1 MNHEY, CDR2 SMNVEV (reference sequence). CDR3 DNA sequence: TGTGCCAGCAGTCCTCGAGGAGGGACCGGAAACACCATATATTTT. Residues: CASSPRGGTGNTIYF.

The chain employs TRBV9 and TRBJ1-5; tentatively, D is TRBD1 (5 bases). Per the germline V gene, CDR1 is SGDLS and CDR2 is YYNGEE. This CDR3 region has 15 residues. V lost 4 bases and J lost 7, with 18 bases in between. The CDR3 sequence: CASSTSGTPGQPQHF. The DNA for the CDR3 is TGTGCCAGCAGCACCTCCGGGACCCCCGGACAGCCCCAGCATTTT.

The chain joins TRBV15 to TRBJ1-2, with no clear D. V gave up 0 bases and J gave up 2 bases, with 13 bases separating them. The germline V gene encodes CDR1 LNHNV and CDR2 YYDKDF (reference sequence). The CDR3 has 16 residues. CDR3: CATSRDHGAGNYGYTF. In DNA form, the CDR3 reads TGTGCCACCAGCAGAGACCACGGAGCAGGCAACTATGGCTACACCTTC.

This clone was observed a handful of times. The missing conserved phenylalanine or tryptophan at the end of this CDR3 makes a read error likely. Because the CDR3's place on the DNA is in doubt, the DNA is left out and the CDR3 is given as listed by TCRdb. The V call is TRBV28, the J call TRBJ2-3; TRBD2 was called by the table and not checked on the DNA. The CDR3 totals 14 residues, both ends included. Germline loops: CDR1 MDHEN, CDR2 SYDVKM. CDR3 in amino acids: CASSAGGRSGSPMA.

This clone was counted a single time. J is TRBJ2-7 and V is TRBV7-2; D possibly corresponds to TRBD1 (6 bases). Between the trimmed V and J ends, which lost 5 bases and 3 bases, there was a span of 14 bases. The CDR3 extends over 14 amino acids. Germline CDR1 reads SGHTA; CDR2 reads FQGNSA. CDR3 nucleotide sequence: TGTGCCAGCAGCGCTTCACAGGGTTTCTACGAGCAGTACTTC. It translates to CASSASQGFYEQYF.

CDR3 in amino acids: CASSPPGNQPQHF. As DNA, the CDR3 is TGTGCCAGCAGCCCCCCGGGCAATCAGCCCCAGCATTTT. The J gene is TRBJ1-5, the V gene TRBV7-8; D unresolved. CDR1 and CDR2 from the germline V gene are SGHVS and FQNEAQ. Trimming shortened V by 5 bases and J by 2 bases, and 7 bases separated the two germline ends. The CDR3 sequence is 13 residues long.

This rearrangement joins TRBV20-1 to TRBJ1-2; TRBD1 matches 7 bases. The CDR3 has 11 amino acids. Germline V gives CDR1 DFQATT, CDR2 SNEGSKA (reference sequence). The V and J ends lost 6 bases and 5 bases, in that order; junction bases with no gene match: 3. CDR3 nucleotides: TGCAGTGCCTCAGGGGGGTATGGCTACACCTTC. Protein: CSASGGYGYTF.

The chain recombines TRBV29-1 with TRBJ1-1, with a weak D call TRBD1 (5 bases). Trimming cost V 0 bases and J 5 bases, with 10 bases left between them. The CDR3 length is 13 residues. Germline loops: CDR1 SQVTM, CDR2 ANQGSEA. The CDR3 sequence: CSVEDDSTTEAFF. The CDR3 nucleotides read TGCAGCGTTGAAGACGACAGTACAACTGAAGCTTTCTTT.

The rearrangement joins TRBV10-1 to TRBJ1-2; 7 nucleotides agree with TRBD1. V lost 6 bases and J lost 4; bases outside the gene matches: 38. Germline V gene data show CDR1 as WNHNN and CDR2 as SYGVQD (reference sequence). CDR3 length: 24 amino acids. Here the CDR3 DNA reads TGCGCCAGCAGCCCGGGGAGAAGGGAGGGGAACCGGACAGGCTTTCAAATTGGGGGCTATGGCTACACCTTC. As protein: CASSPGRREGNRTGFQIGGYGYTF.

The chain combines TRBV4-1 with TRBJ1-3; D remains unclear. CDR1 is MGHRA, CDR2 YSYEKL, per germline. This CDR3 is built from 15 residues. The V gene lost 0 bases and the J gene lost 4 bases, with 10 bases spanning the gap. The CDR3 protein is CASSQDSGSGNTIYF. CDR3 bases: TGCGCCAGCAGCCAAGATTCAGGTTCGGGAAACACCATATATTTT.

This clone has only a few counts. V usage is TRBV7-3 and J usage is TRBJ1-1; D ambiguous. Germline CDR1 and CDR2: SGHTA and FQGTGA. The CDR3 loop spans 15 amino acids. V was shortened by 2 bases and J by 3 bases, with 13 bases between the two germline ends. CDR3: CASSLGWGEDTEAFF. In DNA form, the CDR3 reads TGTGCCAGCAGCTTAGGTTGGGGTGAGGACACTGAAGCTTTCTTT.

The chain is built from TRBV5-1 and TRBJ1-2, with D unclear. Germline CDR1 SGHRS, CDR2 YFSETQ. The CDR3 is 15 amino acids. V was pared by 0 bases and J by 2 bases, with 11 bases between. CDR3 amino acids: CASSLVPDANYGYTF. The CDR3 nucleotides are TGCGCCAGCAGCTTGGTACCGGACGCAAACTATGGCTACACCTTC.